This TCR beta chain was profiled in a study of response to subunit inactivated influenza vaccine. Study-level findings and limits: After each seasonal influenza vaccination, few new T cells are recruited, the authors suggested.

MiXCR was run by TCRdb on the RT-PCR reads, yielding one entry per CDR3 protein. The repertoire has some 200,000 distinct CDR3 sequences, roughly 12% of them found once; the top ten carry around 32%. This clonotype was counted ten times or more. Its antigen is still unknown. Germline V lookup: CDR1 ENHRY, CDR2 SYGVKD. The CDR3 covers 20 residues. V lost 2 bases to trimming and J lost 2 bases; unmatched junction nucleotides: 19. The same data also contributed to another study, on T cells expressing NK-cell markers. That paper states: Synthesis of TCR beta cDNA relied on 5'RACE template switching carrying UMIs. The study drew TCR beta repertoires from sorted CD3+CD56+NKG2C+, CD3+CD56+NKG2C- and CD3+CD56-NKG2C+ T cells. Sequenced donors, eight in total, included seven who were HCMV-seropositive and one who was seronegative. Roughly six donors had dominant NKG2C+ clonotypes that comprised about 1.0-7.5% of their CD8+ T cells.

The TCR originated in a man aged 45-65 years who received an inactivated influenza vaccine. The starting material was CD8+ T cells sorted from PBMCs, obtained about 11 days after vaccination. This rearrangement joins TRBV10-3 to TRBJ1-2; 8 positions agree with TRBD1. The DNA for the CDR3 is TGTGCCATCAGTGAGGGTCCCGGGACAGGCACCCCTACCCAGAACTATGGCTACACCTTC. Protein: CAISEGPGTGTPTQNYGYTF.